This T cell receptor (beta chain) was profiled in a study of shared clonotypes between healthy human individuals. Study-wide background: Each donor's CD4 naive and CD4 memory cells filled three plates apiece, CD8 naive two, and CD8 memory one. Regarding the study as a whole: Generally, naive subsets came out with larger estimated richness than memory subsets. Sampling included only blood; tissue repertoires likely differ.

Memory CD4+ cells were the fraction left after CD45RA+ naive selection. As to this clone: Its antigen is not known.

Measured with immunoSEQ multiplex PCR; TCRdb has only the in-frame clones, and not every one. Among 2 million to 2.5 million clones listed, 80% to 95% were seen once. The sample comprised naive CD4+ T cells from PBMCs. Subset: CD45RA+ positively selected. The TCR sequence derives from a man aged 18 to 35 in good health. Some clones in this sample may be carry-over from other donors' samples.

CDR3 residues: CASRATVTYEQYF. CDR3 in DNA: TGTGCCAGCAGGGCAACGGTGACCTACGAGCAGTACTTC. The chain carries TRBV6-5 and TRBJ2-7; the D is unclear. Deletions cut 6 bases from V and 2 bases from J, with 11 bases between. Germline V lookup: CDR1 MNHEY, CDR2 SVGAGI. The CDR3 is 13 amino acids.